This T cell receptor (beta chain) was obtained from a study of alternative splicing in chronic myeloid leukemia remission (TCRdb year 2020). Context from the whole study: Remission specimens from the trials were collected at major or complete molecular response, at 12 or 24 months of TKI therapy. Trizol was used to extract total RNA from peripheral blood mononuclear cells of diagnosis, remission and control samples. Female/male counts of 11/5 were recorded for diagnosis samples, 8/3 for remission samples and 2/4 for controls. The median age was nearly 55 years at diagnosis and under 60 at remission, while healthy controls had a median age of 37. Trial diagnostic specimens were total leukocytes from peripheral blood collected in EDTA. Nine or ten diagnostic specimens, together with matched remission specimens, were obtained from the RESIST (imatinib), ENESTxtnd (nilotinib) and PINNACLE (nilotinib plus pegylated interferon) trials. The French Persistem study supplied nine CML samples, of which seven were diagnostic and two were matched remission samples. Peripheral blood from chronic-phase CML patients at diagnosis and remission was profiled by RNA sequencing and compared with healthy donors. On the study overall, not on this receptor specifically: Blood cell composition differed strongly depending on the timepoint, moving from an enrichment of myeloid progenitors at diagnosis to an enrichment of mature lymphoid cells at remission. At remission, blood cell composition had been reconfigured so that it resembled normal controls enriched in lymphoid cells.

Spanning cysteine to phenylalanine, the CDR3 consists of 13 amino acids. DNA for this receptor is not on file. As encoded in the germline V gene, CDR1 is MNHEY while CDR2 is SVGEGT. Receptor libraries were prepared by bulk RNA-seq. The TruSeq Stranded RNA sample prep kit was used to generate libraries of poly-A-enriched mRNA from an input of around 1 ug total RNA. Paired-end sequencing was carried out on a HiSeq 2500, and each sample was sequenced in triplicate. A read length of 125 nucleotides per mate was used for RNA-seq. Concerning the study's data processing: After trimming, reads were aligned to hg38 using STAR v2.7, and quality control was handled by FASTQC, RSeQC and multiqc. Salmon 0.14.1 was used to quantify gene expression levels as transcripts per million (TPM). Principal component analysis suggested that transcriptomic profiles were not driven by trial, library batch, sequencing batch, treatment regimen or sex. TCRdb reprocessed the sequencing reads and holds a single record per CDR3 protein sequence, with no DNA. The V and J calls were determined by TCRdb, not by the authors. The sample yields about 150 distinct CDR3 sequences; 94% were counted once. The ten largest clonotypes hold 17% of the sample.

The time point label, read with the paper, signifies: major or complete molecular response after front-line TKI therapy. The patient cohort comprised approximately 15 CML patients, with matched post-remission samples retrieved for a subset of them. Regarding this clonotype: The clone's antigen remains unknown.

The source was PBMCs or total blood leukocytes (not recorded which), collected during remission. The chain couples TRBV6-2 or TRBV6-3 to TRBJ2-2; TCRdb designates TRBD2, a call that cannot be tested without DNA. This TCR was recovered from an adult with chronic myeloid leukemia. The CDR3 region: CATGILNTGELFF.